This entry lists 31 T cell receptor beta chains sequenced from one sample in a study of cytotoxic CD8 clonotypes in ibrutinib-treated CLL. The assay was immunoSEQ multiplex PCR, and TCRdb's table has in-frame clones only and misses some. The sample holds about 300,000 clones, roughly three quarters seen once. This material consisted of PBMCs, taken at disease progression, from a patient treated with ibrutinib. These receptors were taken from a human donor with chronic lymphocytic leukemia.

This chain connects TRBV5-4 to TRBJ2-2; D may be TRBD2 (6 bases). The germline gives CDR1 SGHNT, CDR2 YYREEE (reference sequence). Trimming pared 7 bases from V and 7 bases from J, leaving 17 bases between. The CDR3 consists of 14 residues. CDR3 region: CASGREVRDGELFF. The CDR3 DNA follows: TGTGCCAGCGGCAGGGAGGTCCGAGACGGGGAGCTGTTTTTT.

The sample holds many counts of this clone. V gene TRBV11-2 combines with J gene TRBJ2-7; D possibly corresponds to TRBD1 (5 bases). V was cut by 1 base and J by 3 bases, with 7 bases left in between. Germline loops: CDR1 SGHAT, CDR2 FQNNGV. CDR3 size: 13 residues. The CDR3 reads CASSLATVYEQYF. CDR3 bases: TGTGCCAGCAGCTTAGCGACAGTCTACGAGCAGTACTTC.

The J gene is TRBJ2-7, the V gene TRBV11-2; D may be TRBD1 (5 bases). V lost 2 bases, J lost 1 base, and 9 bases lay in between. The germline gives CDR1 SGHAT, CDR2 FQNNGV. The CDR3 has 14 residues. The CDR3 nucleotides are TGTGCCAGCAGCTTATCAGGGTTTTCCTACGAGCAGTACTTC. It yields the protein CASSLSGFSYEQYF.

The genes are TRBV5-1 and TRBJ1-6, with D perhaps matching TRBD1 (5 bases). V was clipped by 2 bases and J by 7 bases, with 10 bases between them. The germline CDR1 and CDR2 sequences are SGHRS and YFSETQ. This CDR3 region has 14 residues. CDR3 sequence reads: CASSLAGWNSPLHF. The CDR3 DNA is TGCGCCAGCAGCTTAGCAGGGTGGAATTCACCCCTCCACTTT.

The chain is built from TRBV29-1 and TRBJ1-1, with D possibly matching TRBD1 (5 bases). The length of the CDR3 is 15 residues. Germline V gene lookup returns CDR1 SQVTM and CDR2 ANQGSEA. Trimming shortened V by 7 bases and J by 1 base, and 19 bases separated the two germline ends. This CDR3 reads CSARRPGTPNTEAFF. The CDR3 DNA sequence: TGCAGCGCCAGGAGGCCCGGGACCCCGAACACTGAAGCTTTCTTT.

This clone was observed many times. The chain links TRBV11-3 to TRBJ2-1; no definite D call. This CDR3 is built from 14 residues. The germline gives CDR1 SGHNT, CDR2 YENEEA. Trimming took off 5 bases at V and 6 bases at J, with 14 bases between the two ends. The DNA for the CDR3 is TGTGCCAGCAGCCACCCCGCAGTATCCAATGAGCAGTTCTTC. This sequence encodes CASSHPAVSNEQFF. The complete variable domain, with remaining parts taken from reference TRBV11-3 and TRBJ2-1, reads EAGVVQSPRYKIIEKKQPVAFWCNPISGHNTLYWYLQNLGQGPELLIRYENEEAVDDSQLPKDRFSAERLKGVDSTLKIQPAELGDSAVYLCASSHPAVSNEQFFGPGTRLTVL.

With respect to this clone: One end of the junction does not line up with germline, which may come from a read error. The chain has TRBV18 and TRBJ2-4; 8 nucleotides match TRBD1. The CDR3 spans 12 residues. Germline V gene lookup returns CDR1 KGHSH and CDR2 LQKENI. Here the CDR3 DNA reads TGTGCCAGCTCACCCCCGGACAGGGATCGGGACTTC. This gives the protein CASSPPDRDRDF.

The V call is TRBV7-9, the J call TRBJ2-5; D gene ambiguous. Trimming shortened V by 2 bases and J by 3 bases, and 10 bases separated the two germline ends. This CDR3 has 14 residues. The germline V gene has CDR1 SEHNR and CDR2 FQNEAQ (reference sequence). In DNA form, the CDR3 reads TGTGCCAGCAGCTTATCGGCCTTAGAAGAGACCCAGTACTTC. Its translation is CASSLSALEETQYF.

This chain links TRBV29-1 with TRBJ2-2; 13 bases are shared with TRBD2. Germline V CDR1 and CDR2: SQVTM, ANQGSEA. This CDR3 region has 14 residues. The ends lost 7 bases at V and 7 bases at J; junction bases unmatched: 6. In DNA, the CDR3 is TGCAGCGATACTAGCGGGAGGGTGGTCGGGGAGCTGTTTTTT. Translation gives CSDTSGRVVGELFF.

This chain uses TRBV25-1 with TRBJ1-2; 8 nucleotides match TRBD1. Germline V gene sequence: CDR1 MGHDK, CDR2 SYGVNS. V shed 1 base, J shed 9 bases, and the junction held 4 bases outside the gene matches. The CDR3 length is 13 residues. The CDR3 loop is CASSESDRVSYTF. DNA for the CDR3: TGTGCCAGCAGTGAATCGGACAGGGTGAGCTACACCTTC.

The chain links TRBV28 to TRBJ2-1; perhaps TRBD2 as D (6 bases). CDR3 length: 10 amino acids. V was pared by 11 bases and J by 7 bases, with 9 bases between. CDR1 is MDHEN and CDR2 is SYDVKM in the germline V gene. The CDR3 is CARGLNEQFF. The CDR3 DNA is TGTGCCCGGGGGTTAAATGAGCAGTTCTTC.

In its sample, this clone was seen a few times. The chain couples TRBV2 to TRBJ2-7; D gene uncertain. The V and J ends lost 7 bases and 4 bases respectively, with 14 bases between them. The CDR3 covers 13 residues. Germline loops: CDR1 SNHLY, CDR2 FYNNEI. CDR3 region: CASKFREVYEQYF. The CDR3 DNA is TGTGCCAGCAAGTTTAGAGAGGTATACGAGCAGTACTTC. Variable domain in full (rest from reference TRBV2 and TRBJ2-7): EPEVTQTPSHQVTQMGQEVILRCVPISNHLYFYWYRQILGQKVEFLVSFYNNEISEKSEIFDDQFSVERPDGSNFTLKIRSTKLEDSAMYFCASKFREVYEQYFGPGTRLTVT.

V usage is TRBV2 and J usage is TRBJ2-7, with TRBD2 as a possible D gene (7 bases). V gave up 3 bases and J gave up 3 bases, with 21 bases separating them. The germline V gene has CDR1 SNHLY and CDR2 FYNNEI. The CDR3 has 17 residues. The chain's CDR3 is CASSEQPGGLSFYEQYF. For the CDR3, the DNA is TGTGCCAGCAGTGAGCAGCCGGGGGGCCTTTCTTTCTACGAGCAGTACTTC.

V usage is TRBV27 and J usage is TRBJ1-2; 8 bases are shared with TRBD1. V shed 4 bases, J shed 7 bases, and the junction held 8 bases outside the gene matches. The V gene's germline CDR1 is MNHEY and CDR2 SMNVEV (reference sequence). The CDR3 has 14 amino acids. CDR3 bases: TGTGCCAGCAGTTCGACAGGGGTGAGAGGTGGCTACACCTTC. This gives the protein CASSSTGVRGGYTF.

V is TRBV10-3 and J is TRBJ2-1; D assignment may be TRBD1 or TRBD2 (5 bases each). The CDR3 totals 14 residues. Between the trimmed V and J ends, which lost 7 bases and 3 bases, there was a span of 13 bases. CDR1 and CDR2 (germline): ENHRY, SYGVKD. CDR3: CAINPGTDYNEQFF. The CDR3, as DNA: TGTGCCATCAACCCGGGGACCGACTACAATGAGCAGTTCTTC.

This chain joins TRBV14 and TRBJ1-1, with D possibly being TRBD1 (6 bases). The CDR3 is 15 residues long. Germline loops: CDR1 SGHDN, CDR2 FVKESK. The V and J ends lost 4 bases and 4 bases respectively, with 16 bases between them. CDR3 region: CASSPHTGWTTEAFF. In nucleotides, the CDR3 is TGTGCCAGCAGCCCTCATACAGGGTGGACCACTGAAGCTTTCTTT. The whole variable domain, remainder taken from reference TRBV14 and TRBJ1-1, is EAGVTQFPSHSVIEKGQTVTLRCDPISGHDNLYWYRRVMGKEIKFLLHFVKESKQDESGMPNNRFLAERTGGTYSTLKVQPAELEDSGVYFCASSPHTGWTTEAFFGQGTRLTVV.

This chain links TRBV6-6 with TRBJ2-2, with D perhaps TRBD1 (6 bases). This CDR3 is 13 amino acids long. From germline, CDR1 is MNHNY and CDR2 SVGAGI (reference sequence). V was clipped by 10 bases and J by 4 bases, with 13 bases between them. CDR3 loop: CATALGATGELFF. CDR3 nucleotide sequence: TGTGCCACCGCTTTGGGGGCCACCGGGGAGCTGTTTTTT.

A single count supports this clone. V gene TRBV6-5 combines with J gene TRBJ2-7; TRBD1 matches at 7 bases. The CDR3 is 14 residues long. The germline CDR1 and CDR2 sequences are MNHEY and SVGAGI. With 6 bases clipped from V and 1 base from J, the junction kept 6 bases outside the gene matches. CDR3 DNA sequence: TGTGCCAGCAGCCGAGGGGGCGCTTCCTACGAGCAGTACTTC. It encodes CASSRGGASYEQYF.

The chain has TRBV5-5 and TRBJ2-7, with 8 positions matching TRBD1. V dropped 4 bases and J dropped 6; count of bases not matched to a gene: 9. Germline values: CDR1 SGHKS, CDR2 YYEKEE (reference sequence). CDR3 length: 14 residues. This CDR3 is CASSGWTGYAEQYF. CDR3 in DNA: TGTGCCAGCAGCGGGTGGACAGGGTACGCCGAGCAGTACTTC.

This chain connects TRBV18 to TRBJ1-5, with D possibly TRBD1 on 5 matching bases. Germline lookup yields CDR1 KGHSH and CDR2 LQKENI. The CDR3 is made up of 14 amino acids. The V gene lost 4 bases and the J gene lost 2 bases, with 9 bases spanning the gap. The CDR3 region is CASSLDSGNQPQHF. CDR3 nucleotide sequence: TGTGCCAGCTCACTCGACAGTGGCAATCAGCCCCAGCATTTT.

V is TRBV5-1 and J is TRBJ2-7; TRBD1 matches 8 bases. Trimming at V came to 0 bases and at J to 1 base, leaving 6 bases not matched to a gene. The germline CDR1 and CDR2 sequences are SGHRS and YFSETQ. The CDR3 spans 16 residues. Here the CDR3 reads CASSLAWQGASYEQYF. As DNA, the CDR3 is TGCGCCAGCAGCTTGGCTTGGCAGGGGGCGTCCTACGAGCAGTACTTC.

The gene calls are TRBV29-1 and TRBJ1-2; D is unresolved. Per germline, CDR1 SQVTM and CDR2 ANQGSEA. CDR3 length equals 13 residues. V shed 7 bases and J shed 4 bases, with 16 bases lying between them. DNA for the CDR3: TGCAGCGCGTCAAGAGGTCTACCCTATGGCTACACCTTC. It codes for CSASRGLPYGYTF.

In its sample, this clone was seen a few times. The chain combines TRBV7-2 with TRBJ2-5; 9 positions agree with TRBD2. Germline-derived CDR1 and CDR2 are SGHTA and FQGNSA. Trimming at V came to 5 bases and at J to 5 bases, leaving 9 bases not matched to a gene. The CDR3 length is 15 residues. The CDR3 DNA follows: TGTGCCAGCAGCAGAATAGCGGGAGAAGGTGAGACCCAGTACTTC. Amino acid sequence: CASSRIAGEGETQYF.

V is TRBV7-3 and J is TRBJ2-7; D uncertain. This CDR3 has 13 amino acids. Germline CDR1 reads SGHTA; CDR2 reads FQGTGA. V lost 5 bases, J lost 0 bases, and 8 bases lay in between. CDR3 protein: CASSPPHSYEQYF. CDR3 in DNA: TGTGCCAGCAGCCCTCCCCACTCCTACGAGCAGTACTTC.

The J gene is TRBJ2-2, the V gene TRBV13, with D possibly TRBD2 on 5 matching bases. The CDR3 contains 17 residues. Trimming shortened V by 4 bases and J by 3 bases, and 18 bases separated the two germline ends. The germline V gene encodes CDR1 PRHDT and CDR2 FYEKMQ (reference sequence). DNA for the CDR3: TGTGCCAGCAGCTGGACGGGGTTTCACCAAGACACCGGGGAGCTGTTTTTT. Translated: CASSWTGFHQDTGELFF.

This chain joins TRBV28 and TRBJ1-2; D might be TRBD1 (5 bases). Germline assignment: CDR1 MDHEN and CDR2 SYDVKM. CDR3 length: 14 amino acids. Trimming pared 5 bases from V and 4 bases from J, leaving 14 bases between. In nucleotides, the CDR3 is TGTGCCAGCAGTCGCGGGGGTCCTGTCTATGGCTACACCTTC. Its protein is CASSRGGPVYGYTF.

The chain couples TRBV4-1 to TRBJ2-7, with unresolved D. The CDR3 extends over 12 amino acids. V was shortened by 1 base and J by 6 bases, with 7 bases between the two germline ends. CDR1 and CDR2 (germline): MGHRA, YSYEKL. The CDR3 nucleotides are TGCGCCAGCAGCCAAGTGGAATCCGAGCAGTACTTC. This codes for CASSQVESEQYF.

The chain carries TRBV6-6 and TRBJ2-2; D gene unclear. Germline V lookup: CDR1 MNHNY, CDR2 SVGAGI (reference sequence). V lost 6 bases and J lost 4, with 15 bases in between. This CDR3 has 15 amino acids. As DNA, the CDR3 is TGTGCCAGCAGCTCAACTTCTACCGTCACCGGGGAGCTGTTTTTT. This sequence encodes CASSSTSTVTGELFF.

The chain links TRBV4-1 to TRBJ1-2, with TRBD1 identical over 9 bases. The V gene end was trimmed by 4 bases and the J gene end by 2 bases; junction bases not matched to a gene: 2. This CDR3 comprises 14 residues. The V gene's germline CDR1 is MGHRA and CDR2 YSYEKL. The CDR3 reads CASSPGQGNYGYTF. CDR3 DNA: TGCGCCAGCAGCCCCGGACAGGGGAACTATGGCTACACCTTC.

The CDR3: CSVAQNSYEQYF. The DNA for the CDR3 is TGCAGCGTTGCCCAAAACTCCTACGAGCAGTACTTC. The chain couples TRBV29-1 to TRBJ2-7; D remains unclear. Trimming removed 4 bases from V and 0 bases from J, with 7 bases in between. The CDR3 loop spans 12 amino acids. Germline CDR1 reads SQVTM; CDR2 reads ANQGSEA.

Here the CDR3 reads CAISHLLLTSGRADTQYF. The DNA of the CDR3 is TGTGCCATCAGCCACCTGCTTTTGACTAGCGGGAGGGCAGATACGCAGTATTTT. V usage is TRBV10-3 and J usage is TRBJ2-3; TRBD2 matches 14 bases. V gave up 6 bases and J gave up 4 bases; unmatched junction bases: 12. The CDR3 consists of 18 residues. Germline values: CDR1 ENHRY, CDR2 SYGVKD.